This is a list of T cell receptor beta chains from one sample in a study of blood T cells in healthy people across ages. TCRdb called the 5' RACE reads again in MiXCR, with one record for every CDR3 protein. The sample carries 2 million or so distinct CDR3 sequences, around 50% recorded once. The specimen sequenced was blood. Receptors were obtained from a middle-aged woman in good health. Both conserved end residues are trimmed from each CDR3.

TRBV2,TRBJ2-1,ASSARQGGHNEQF
TRBV7-8,TRBJ2-3,ASSFAPGTQY
TRBV5-6,TRBJ2-1,ASSSETGGSYNEQF
TRBV6-2/TRBV6-3,TRBJ2-6,ASSYGLAGANVLT
TRBV3-1,TRBJ2-5,ASSQDGSEQETQY
TRBV7-2,TRBJ1-1,ASSSDRKCEAF
TRBV7-9,TRBJ2-7,ASSLISDYNEQY
TRBV20-1,TRBJ1-2,GAREGQGVSYT
TRBV2,TRBJ2-1,ASSVGEQF
TRBV2,TRBJ1-1,ASLRGRTEAF
TRBV4-2,TRBJ1-1,ASSQDMGGVNTEAF
TRBV2,NA,ASSEERGSQETQF
TRBV11-3,TRBJ2-6,AGSSDRGANVLT
TRBV4-3,TRBJ2-1,AGSAWSGVEANEQF
TRBV13,TRBJ2-3,ASSSLGDDTQY
TRBV12-3/TRBV12-4,TRBJ2-7,ASSLRFRAHKVYEQY
TRBV18,TRBJ2-3,ASSPRDGAPDTQY
TRBV12-3/TRBV12-4,TRBJ2-1,ASSLQGIDEQF
TRBV20-1,TRBJ2-3,SAITGYRTDTQY
TRBV20-1,TRBJ2-3,SGPRMAASTDTQY
TRBV6-5,TRBJ2-7,ASSYAGDPTYEQY
TRBV6-5,TRBJ2-5,ASSYSSSVALQETQY
TRBV7-7,TRBJ2-3,ASSPDYGGTDTQY
TRBV7-9,TRBJ2-1,ASSSGNRGTAGGNEQF
TRBV7-9,TRBJ2-1,ASSPVAGESYNEQF
TRBV20-1,TRBJ2-1,SARRSSNEQF
TRBV6-4,TRBJ1-1,ASSDSTICARALMNTEAF
TRBV7-9,TRBJ2-3,ASSTRPGLVLDTQY
TRBV25-1,TRBJ2-5,ASRTGQGQTQY
TRBV4-3,TRBJ1-2,ASSPVVANYGCT
TRBV7-2,TRBJ2-1,AASGASGRNNEQF
TRBV5-1,TRBJ2-7,ASSLAGSTGYEQY
TRBV5-5,TRBJ2-5,ASSGGTHQETQY
TRBV5-1,TRBJ2-1,ASSRSGDRLYNEQF
TRBV6-2/TRBV6-3,TRBJ2-1,ASRGLAPSNEQF
TRBV7-9,TRBJ1-2,ASSSSEGYT
TRBV7-9,TRBJ2-5,ASSPLLAGAGKWSTQY
TRBV2,TRBJ2-3,ASIGTGAITDTQY
TRBV20-1,TRBJ2-5,SAPGLEGKAQY
TRBV10-3,TRBJ1-2,AISESAGGYT
TRBV19,TRBJ2-6,ASSVTGVPPSGANVLT
TRBV7-2,TRBJ2-7,AIRKGLNEQY
TRBV28,TRBJ2-5,ASKLAGGGPLYQETQY
TRBV4-1,TRBJ2-2,ASSHRNGELF
TRBV6-5,TRBJ1-6,ASSYFPENSPLH
TRBV20-1,TRBJ1-2,SALSRTNYGYT
TRBV2,TRBJ2-7,ASSERDRGPFSYEQY
TRBV9,TRBJ2-7,ASSAWDYTYEQY
TRBV12-3/TRBV12-4,NA,ASSLDAKDTSKETQY
TRBV15,TRBJ2-5,ATSRVEGWEETQY
TRBV12-3/TRBV12-4,TRBJ2-5,ASSAGDYQETQY
TRBV20-1,TRBJ2-1,SARVAQGAGNEQF
TRBV7-9,TRBJ1-5,ASSFHAQPQH